The 18 T cell receptor beta chains below all came from one sample that was sequenced in a study of early T cells in non-severe SARS-CoV-2 infection. TCRdb itself ran the 5' RACE reads through MiXCR, one entry per CDR3 protein. The data contain about 64,000 distinct CDR3 sequences, around 19% of them seen just once; the ten biggest clones take up under 9%. The sequencing here drew on whole blood, taken at baseline. All receptors come from an adult who was a healthcare worker with PCR-confirmed SARS-CoV-2 infection or an uninfected control (not recorded which).

This clonotype was detected a few times. This rearrangement joins TRBV13 to TRBJ2-7; D may be TRBD2 (5 bases). CDR1 and CDR2 (germline): PRHDT, FYEKMQ (reference sequence). V lost 11 bases to trimming and J lost 3 bases, with 26 bases between them. The CDR3 is made up of 16 amino acids. CDR3 sequence (DNA): TGTGCCTCCCAACCGGAGAGGAAGCGCGGGCGCTACGAGCAGTACTTC. This codes for CASQPERKRGRYEQYF.

Only a few counts were recorded for this clonotype. The J gene is TRBJ2-3, the V gene TRBV7-9; 7 positions match TRBD2. Germline loops: CDR1 SEHNR, CDR2 FQNEAQ (reference sequence). CDR3 length: 14 amino acids. J lost 0 bases, V lost 8 bases, and 5 bases had no gene match. The DNA for the CDR3 is TGTGCCAGCCGCCCTAGCGGTAGCACAGATACGCAGTATTTT. Its protein is CASRPSGSTDTQYF.

In DNA form, the CDR3 reads TGTGCCAGCAGCTTATTAGTGGGAGACTCTGGGGCCAACGTCCTGACTTTC. Its translation is CASSLLVGDSGANVLTF. The chain uses TRBV13 and TRBJ2-6; weak D call: TRBD2 (5 bases). Germline lookup yields CDR1 PRHDT and CDR2 FYEKMQ (reference sequence). The CDR3 length is 17 residues. Trimming took off 2 bases at V and 0 bases at J, with 11 bases between the two ends.

The chain uses TRBV28 and TRBJ2-1; 12 bases map to TRBD2. Per the germline V gene, CDR1 is MDHEN and CDR2 is SYDVKM. The V gene end was trimmed by 3 bases and the J gene end by 10 bases; junction bases not matched to a gene: 4. There are 14 residues in the CDR3. Written as DNA, the CDR3 is TGTGCCAGCAGTTTTGCTAGCGGGGGGGCCGAGCAGTTCTTC. This encodes CASSFASGGAEQFF.

This clonotype was counted a few times. The rearrangement joins TRBV7-2 to TRBJ2-2; TRBD1 matches 10 bases. The CDR3 is 16 amino acids. V trimming: 4 bases; J trimming: 4 bases; junction bases outside the gene matches: 6. Germline V gene data show CDR1 as SGHTA and CDR2 as FQGNSA. CDR3 DNA: TGTGCCAGCAGCTACCGACAGGGGGCGGGCACCGGGGAGCTGTTTTTT. Protein: CASSYRQGAGTGELFF.

The gene calls are TRBV3-1 and TRBJ2-3; 7 nucleotides agree with TRBD1. From germline, CDR1 is LGHDT and CDR2 YNNKEL (reference sequence). This CDR3 has 15 residues. J gave up 4 bases and V 0 bases, and 4 bases lay outside the gene matches. The CDR3, as DNA: TGTGCCAGCAGCCAAGAGACAGGGTTCGCAGATACGCAGTATTTT. Protein product: CASSQETGFADTQYF.

The V call is TRBV28, the J call TRBJ1-1; D is perhaps TRBD1 (6 bases). Germline-derived CDR1 and CDR2 are MDHEN and SYDVKM. V was clipped by 6 bases and J by 0 bases, with 11 bases between them. This CDR3 comprises 14 residues. DNA for the CDR3: TGTGCCAGCAGAGAAGGGGGGTTGAACACTGAAGCTTTCTTT. Protein sequence: CASREGGLNTEAFF. Full variable domain (remainder filled in from reference TRBV28 and TRBJ1-1): DVKVTQSSRYLVKRTGEKVFLECVQDMDHENMFWYRQDPGLGLRLIYFSYDVKMKEKGDIPEGYSVSREKKERFSLILESASTNQTSMYLCASREGGLNTEAFFGQGTRLTVV.

The sample holds many counts of this clonotype. V usage is TRBV12-3 or TRBV12-4 and J usage is TRBJ1-6; 8 bases are shared with TRBD1. Losses at the gene ends were 7 bases for V and 5 bases for J; bases not matched to a gene: 10. The CDR3 is 16 amino acids. The CDR3 sequence is CASNNLPGQDNSPLHF. CDR3 nucleotides: TGTGCCAGCAACAACTTACCGGGACAGGATAATTCACCCCTCCACTTT.

V usage is TRBV25-1 and J usage is TRBJ2-7; D remains ambiguous. The CDR3 length is 14 residues. Trimming took 5 bases from V and 2 from J, leaving 13 bases between them. Per the germline V gene, CDR1 is MGHDK and CDR2 is SYGVNS. The CDR3 nucleotides are TGTGCCAGCAGTCGCACAGCGAATACCTACGAGCAGTACTTC. Translation: CASSRTANTYEQYF.

This clonotype was detected a few times. The V and J genes are TRBV5-5 and TRBJ1-2; D is perhaps TRBD1 (5 bases). V was cut by 4 bases and J by 5 bases, with 12 bases left in between. Per germline, CDR1 SGHKS and CDR2 YYEKEE (reference sequence). The CDR3 sequence is 13 residues long. The DNA for the CDR3 is TGTGCCAGCAGCGTTGGGGCCGGTTATGGCTACACCTTC. This translates into CASSVGAGYGYTF.

The chain carries TRBV2 and TRBJ1-5, with D maybe TRBD1 (5 bases). The CDR3 has 13 residues. The V gene's germline CDR1 is SNHLY and CDR2 FYNNEI. Trimming left V 6 bases short and J 8 bases short, with 14 bases between. The CDR3 is CASSKTGGEPQHF. CDR3 coding DNA: TGTGCCAGCAGCAAGACGGGGGGTGAGCCCCAGCATTTT.

This clonotype was seen more than once but under ten times. V usage is TRBV28 and J usage is TRBJ2-3; 11 nucleotides agree with TRBD1. CDR1 is MDHEN and CDR2 is SYDVKM in the germline V gene. The CDR3 is 14 residues long. V shed 7 bases and J 7 bases; nucleotides not matched to a gene: 7. CDR3: CASNTGQGAYTQYF. The CDR3 nucleotides read TGTGCCAGCAACACTGGACAGGGGGCTTATACGCAGTATTTT.

This chain uses TRBV7-2 with TRBJ1-2; D is uncertain. The germline V and J ends were trimmed by 7 bases and 7 bases, with 16 bases remaining between them. CDR1 SGHTA and CDR2 FQGNSA come from the germline V gene. The CDR3 covers 13 residues. CDR3 DNA: TGTGCCAGCACCCAAAGTTGGATTGCTGGCTACACCTTC. This encodes CASTQSWIAGYTF. Supplemented by reference TRBV7-2 and TRBJ1-2, the full variable domain reads GAGVSQSPSNKVTEKGKDVELRCDPISGHTALYWYRQSLGQGLEFLIYFQGNSAPDKSGLPSDRFSAERTGGSVSTLTIQRTQQEDSAVYLCASTQSWIAGYTFGSGTRLTVV.

This clonotype has a handful of counts. This CDR3 reads CASSRFPGTGGEKLFF. CDR3 DNA: TGTGCCAGCAGCCGTTTCCCCGGGACAGGGGGTGAAAAACTGTTTTTT. The rearrangement joins TRBV7-9 to TRBJ1-4; 11 nucleotides line up with TRBD1. The germline CDR1 and CDR2 sequences are SEHNR and FQNEAQ (reference sequence). The CDR3 is 16 amino acids. The J segment lost 7 bases and the V segment lost 5 bases, leaving 9 bases of the junction unmatched.

The chain couples TRBV30 to TRBJ2-1, with D perhaps TRBD2 (5 bases). Per the germline V gene, CDR1 is GTSNPN and CDR2 is SVGIG (reference sequence). Trimming cost V 1 base and J 5 bases, with 9 bases left between them. The CDR3 extends over 13 amino acids. CDR3 sequence reads: CAWSGAGHNEQFF. The CDR3 region has the DNA TGTGCCTGGAGTGGGGCGGGTCACAATGAGCAGTTCTTC.

V gene TRBV10-1 combines with J gene TRBJ1-4, with D perhaps matching TRBD1 (5 bases). CDR1 WNHNN and CDR2 SYGVQD come from the germline V gene (reference sequence). V was clipped by 3 bases and J by 13 bases, with 27 bases between them. This CDR3 comprises 17 residues. The chain's CDR3 is CASSERVERTGGTALFF. CDR3 in DNA: TGCGCCAGCAGTGAACGGGTCGAGAGAACTGGAGGGACGGCACTGTTTTTT.

This clonotype has only a few counts. This chain joins TRBV20-1 and TRBJ1-6; D gene ambiguous. CDR3 length equals 16 residues. Deletions cut 4 bases from V and 6 bases from J, with 19 bases between. The germline gives CDR1 DFQATT, CDR2 SNEGSKA (reference sequence). The CDR3 coding sequence is TGCAGTGCTATCGCCGGAGCCGAACCTACTAATTCACCCCTCCACTTT. Protein sequence: CSAIAGAEPTNSPLHF.

J is TRBJ2-3 and V is TRBV2; tentative D call: TRBD2 (6 bases). Germline values: CDR1 SNHLY, CDR2 FYNNEI. The CDR3 covers 15 residues. Between the trimmed V and J ends, which lost 10 bases and 6 bases, there was a span of 23 bases. The DNA for the CDR3 is TGTGCCATAGCGCCGTTGGAGGGCCACACTGATACGCAGTATTTT. It specifies CAIAPLEGHTDTQYF.